This TCR beta chain derives from a study of blood T cell repertoires in COVID-19. Clones were read by immunoSEQ multiplex PCR, and TCRdb kept only the in-frame ones, dropping some. This sample carries 130,000 to 150,000 clones, roughly 84% of them seen once, and the ten largest clones take 2.6%. V was clipped by 0 bases and J by 6 bases; unmatched bases: 5. The CDR3 totals 15 residues. Germline CDR1 LGHNA, CDR2 YNFKEQ. The sequenced sample consisted of peripheral blood. This clonotype was obtained from a human donor with acute or convalescent COVID-19. The donor label of this sample is uncertain. The V and J genes are TRBV4-2 and TRBJ2-1; TRBD1 aligns across 7 bases. The CDR3 is CASSQEGGRSNEQFF. The CDR3 nucleotides are TGTGCCAGCAGCCAAGAAGGGGGCAGGAGCAATGAGCAGTTCTTC.